The 2 T cell receptor beta chains given below trace back to one sample, sequenced in a study of beta chain features in type 1 diabetes. Study-wide results and limits: When Type 1 diabetes patients were examined, their TCRB CDR3s proved moderately but significantly shorter in all four CD4+ subsets.

TCRB transcripts that were expressed got sequenced, as all of the isolated RNA had been reverse transcribed. Assay used: immunoSEQ multiplex PCR; TCRdb lists only in-frame clones, some missing. The data contain more than 250,000 clones, roughly 22% of them singletons. No antigen has been assigned to these receptors. Material: naive CD4+ T cells from blood. All receptors come from a woman in her forties with type 1 diabetes.

The V call is TRBV28, the J call TRBJ1-2; D uncertain. Germline V lookup: CDR1 MDHEN, CDR2 SYDVKM. V was cut by 8 bases and J by 4 bases, with 8 bases left in between. The CDR3 is 11 amino acids. The CDR3 nucleotides are TGTGCCAGCGCAGACACCTATGGCTACACCTTC. This gives the protein CASADTYGYTF.

The chain uses TRBV2 and TRBJ2-2; TRBD1 agrees at 7 bases. Per germline, CDR1 SNHLY and CDR2 FYNNEI. The V segment lost 8 bases and the J segment 0 bases; nucleotides outside the gene matches: 3. The CDR3 is 14 amino acids. CDR3 coding DNA: TGTGCCAGCGCAGGGGGAGCGAACACCGGGGAGCTGTTTTTT. Its protein is CASAGGANTGELFF.